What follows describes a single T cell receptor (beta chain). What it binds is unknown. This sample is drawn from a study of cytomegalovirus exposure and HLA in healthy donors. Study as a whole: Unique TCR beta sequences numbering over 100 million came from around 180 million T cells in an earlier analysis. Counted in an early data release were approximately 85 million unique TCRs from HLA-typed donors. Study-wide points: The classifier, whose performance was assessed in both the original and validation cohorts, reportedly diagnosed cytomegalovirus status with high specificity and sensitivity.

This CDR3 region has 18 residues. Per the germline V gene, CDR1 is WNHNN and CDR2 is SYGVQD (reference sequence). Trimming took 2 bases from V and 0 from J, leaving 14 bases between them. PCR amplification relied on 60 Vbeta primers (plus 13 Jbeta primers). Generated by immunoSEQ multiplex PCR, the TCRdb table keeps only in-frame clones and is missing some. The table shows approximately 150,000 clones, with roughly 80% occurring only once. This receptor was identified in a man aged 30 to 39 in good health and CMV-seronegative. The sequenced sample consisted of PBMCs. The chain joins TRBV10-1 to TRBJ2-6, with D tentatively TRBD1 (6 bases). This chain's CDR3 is CASSEMRDTISGANVLTF. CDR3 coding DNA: TGCGCCAGCAGTGAGATGAGGGACACGATCTCTGGGGCCAACGTCCTGACTTTC.